This TCR beta chain is from a study of blood T cell repertoires in COVID-19. Study-wide background: Sites in the United States, Italy and Spain provided acute and convalescent COVID-19 samples. Nucleic acid was either cDNA or gDNA, and it came from T cells, B-cell-depleted T cells, or PBMCs.

Study processing details: Quantification of nucleated cells was approximated via reference gene primer amplification. This table comes from immunoSEQ multiplex PCR, and its TCRdb copy is limited to in-frame clones, with some not included. V and J calls plus clone size are reproduced from that table; the DNA served to infer D and trimming. The sample includes 150,000 to 200,000 clones, 82% of them seen just once. Trimming removed 3 bases at V and 5 bases at J, with 13 bases between. Per the germline V gene, CDR1 is MNHNY and CDR2 is SVGAGI (reference sequence). The CDR3 consists of 14 residues. The chain couples TRBV6-6 to TRBJ1-1, with D tentatively TRBD1 (5 bases). The sample consisted of peripheral blood. This clonotype was sampled from an elderly woman with active or convalescent COVID-19. CDR3 amino acids: CASSYLGAKTEAFF. In DNA form, the CDR3 reads TGTGCCAGCAGTTATCTAGGGGCCAAGACTGAAGCTTTCTTT.